This T cell receptor beta chain was found in a study of identical twins. General observations from the study: Twin-shared out-of-frame alpha sequences were enriched for low generation probability. The same donors were not followed; conclusions instead depended on cross-sectional statistical analysis. For cord blood, abundant beta clonotypes had fewer insertions, unlike memory repertoires, which showed none.

This clonotype has a count of ten or more. The antigen remains undetermined. The CDR3 is made up of 18 amino acids. Germline V lookup: CDR1 LGHNA, CDR2 YNFKEQ. V was pared by 0 bases and J by 0 bases, with 14 bases between. Carrying unique molecular identifiers, the cDNA also gained a universal primer site through template switching. TCRdb re-called the 5' RACE reads with MiXCR, one entry per CDR3 protein. The table includes 500,000 or so distinct CDR3 sequences, approximately 15% detected once. A further study also used this sample, focusing on yellow fever vaccine responses in identical twins.

Sequenced: CD4+ T cells sorted from blood. The receptor's source is a woman aged 18-29 years in good health. The chain carries TRBV4-2 and TRBJ2-2; no firm D call. The CDR3 loop is CASSQEDWRTANTGELFF. The CDR3 DNA reads as TGTGCCAGCAGCCAAGAAGATTGGCGGACCGCGAACACCGGGGAGCTGTTTTTT.